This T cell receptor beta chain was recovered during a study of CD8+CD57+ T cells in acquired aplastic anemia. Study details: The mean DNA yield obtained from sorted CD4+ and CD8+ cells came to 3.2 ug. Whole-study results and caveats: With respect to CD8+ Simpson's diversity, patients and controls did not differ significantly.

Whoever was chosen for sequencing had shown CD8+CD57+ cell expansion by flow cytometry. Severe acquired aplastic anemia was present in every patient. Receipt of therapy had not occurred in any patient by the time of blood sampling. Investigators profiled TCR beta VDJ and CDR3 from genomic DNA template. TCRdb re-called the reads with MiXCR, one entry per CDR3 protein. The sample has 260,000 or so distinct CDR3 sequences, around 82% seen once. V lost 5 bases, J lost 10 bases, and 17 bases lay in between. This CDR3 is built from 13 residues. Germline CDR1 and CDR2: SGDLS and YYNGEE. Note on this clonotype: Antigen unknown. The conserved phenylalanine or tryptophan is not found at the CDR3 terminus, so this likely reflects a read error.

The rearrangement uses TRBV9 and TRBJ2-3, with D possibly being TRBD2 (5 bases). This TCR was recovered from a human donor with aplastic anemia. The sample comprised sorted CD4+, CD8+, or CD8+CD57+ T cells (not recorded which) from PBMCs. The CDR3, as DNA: TGTGCCAGCAGGGACTGCCGCACAGACGCGCAGTATGTT. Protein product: CASRDCRTDAQYV.